In this sample, the clone carrying this T cell receptor (beta chain) turned up a few times. The CDR3 has 13 amino acids. Trimming took 1 base from V and 6 from J, leaving 8 bases between them. The V gene's germline CDR1 is SGHTS and CDR2 YDEGEE. This table comes from immunoSEQ multiplex PCR, and its TCRdb copy is limited to in-frame clones, with some not included. The data hold tens of thousands of clones, with about 93% observed a single time. This sample is part of a study of cytomegalovirus exposure and HLA in healthy donors. The chain combines TRBV5-8 with TRBJ1-5; D ambiguous. The TCR comes from a young woman in good health and CMV-seropositive. The sequencing sample was made of PBMCs. DNA for the CDR3: TGTGCCAGCAGCTTGCAAGCAAGTCAGCCCCAGCATTTT. This gives the protein CASSLQASQPQHF.